This T cell receptor beta chain stems from a study of T cells in localized non-small cell lung cancer. Germline V gives CDR1 GTSNPN, CDR2 SVGIG (reference sequence). The CDR3 runs to 17 residues. V gave up 0 bases and J gave up 3 bases; unmatched junction bases: 10. The data were produced by immunoSEQ multiplex PCR, yet TCRdb's version contains in-frame clones alone and is incomplete. The profile shows 35,000 to 40,000 clones, over 75% of them singletons. V gene TRBV30 combines with J gene TRBJ2-3, with 9 nucleotides matching TRBD1. The receptor was derived from a male donor at least 60 years old with stage III squamous cell lung carcinoma. Sequenced material: peripheral blood, taken before any cancer treatment. Written as DNA, the CDR3 is TGTGCCTGGAGTGTAGGGCCCGACAGGGGGAAAACAGATACGCAGTATTTT. This encodes CAWSVGPDRGKTDTQYF.